Each of the 28 T cell receptor beta chains below was sequenced from the same sample in a study of blood T cell repertoires in COVID-19. Profiled with immunoSEQ multiplex PCR; TCRdb holds only in-frame clones, not every one. The sample records tens of thousands of clones, roughly 91% being singletons. Sequencing was carried out using peripheral blood. The receptors stem from a man between 65 and 80 years old with active COVID-19.

CDR3 in amino acids: CASSLRNSETEAFF. The CDR3, as DNA: TGTGCCAGCTCACTTCGGAATTCGGAGACTGAAGCTTTCTTT. The rearrangement links TRBV18 to TRBJ1-1; D not certain. CDR1 and CDR2 (germline): KGHSH, LQKENI. The CDR3 runs 14 residues. Trimming took off 4 bases at V and 5 bases at J, with 14 bases between the two ends.

This chain links TRBV5-1 with TRBJ1-4; 7 bases match TRBD1. With 3 bases clipped from V and 0 bases from J, the junction kept 11 bases outside the gene matches. The CDR3 totals 18 residues. Germline V CDR1 and CDR2: SGHRS, YFSETQ. The CDR3 sequence is CASSSEQQGTATNEKLFF. For the CDR3, the DNA is TGCGCCAGCAGCTCGGAACAACAGGGGACCGCAACTAATGAAAAACTGTTTTTT.

Only one count was recorded for this clone. This chain links TRBV19 with TRBJ2-3, with 7 bases aligning to TRBD1. The CDR3 contains 13 residues. Trimming at V came to 8 bases and at J to 8 bases, leaving 10 bases not matched to a gene. Germline CDR1 LNHDA, CDR2 SQIVND (reference sequence). The CDR3 sequence is CASYDRAQGTQYF. The CDR3 DNA reads as TGTGCCAGTTACGACAGGGCGCAGGGTACGCAGTATTTT. Full variable domain (missing parts from reference TRBV19 and TRBJ2-3): DGGITQSPKYLFRKEGQNVTLSCEQNLNHDAMYWYRQDPGQGLRLIYYSQIVNDFQKGDIAEGYSVSREKKESFPLTVTSAQKNPTAFYLCASYDRAQGTQYFGPGTRLTVL.

This clone has only a few counts. The CDR3 sequence: CASTRGRAEGYGYTF. The CDR3 bases are TGTGCCAGCACCCGGGGGAGGGCGGAAGGCTATGGCTACACCTTC. This chain joins TRBV5-4 and TRBJ1-2; D might be TRBD1 (5 bases). Germline CDR1 and CDR2: SGHNT and YYREEE (reference sequence). CDR3 size: 15 residues. The V end lost 6 bases, the J end lost 4 bases, and 19 bases lay between the germline ends.

V and J are TRBV9 and TRBJ2-2; 8 nucleotides line up with TRBD2. From germline, CDR1 is SGDLS and CDR2 YYNGEE. The CDR3 is 16 amino acids. V shed 4 bases, J shed 7 bases, and the junction held 12 bases outside the gene matches. The CDR3 coding sequence is TGTGCCAGCAGCCTCGGGACTAGGGATCCCGACGGGGAGCTGTTTTTT. This gives the protein CASSLGTRDPDGELFF.

V is TRBV6-6 and J is TRBJ2-7; 8 positions agree with TRBD1. Germline trimming cut 4 bases from V and 1 base from J; bases unmatched to any gene: 3. This CDR3 has 14 residues. Germline loops: CDR1 MNHNY, CDR2 SVGAGI (reference sequence). This CDR3 is CASSSRDRSYEQYF. The CDR3 coding sequence is TGTGCCAGCAGTTCAAGGGACAGGTCCTACGAGCAGTACTTC.

The chain has TRBV30 and TRBJ2-1; 8 nucleotides align to TRBD1. The V gene's germline CDR1 is GTSNPN and CDR2 SVGIG (reference sequence). J lost 5 bases, V lost 2 bases, and 2 bases had no gene match. CDR3 size: 13 residues. CDR3 residues: CAWSLRGHNEQFF. In nucleotides, the CDR3 is TGTGCCTGGAGTCTCAGGGGGCACAATGAGCAGTTCTTC.

This chain uses TRBV7-2 with TRBJ2-1; 7 positions agree with TRBD2. The CDR3 runs to 15 residues. V shed 4 bases and J 1 base; nucleotides not matched to a gene: 4. Looked up from germline, CDR1 is SGHTA and CDR2 is FQGNSA. The CDR3, as DNA: TGTGCCAGCAGCTCTTCTAGCGGATCCTACAATGAGCAGTTCTTC. This codes for CASSSSSGSYNEQFF.

The rearrangement links TRBV9 to TRBJ2-7; 9 nucleotides agree with TRBD2. V was clipped by 3 bases and J by 0 bases; unmatched bases: 1. Germline V CDR1 and CDR2: SGDLS, YYNGEE. CDR3 length: 14 amino acids. CDR3 residues: CASSGSGSSYEQYF. For the CDR3, the DNA is TGTGCCAGCAGCGGTAGCGGGAGCTCCTACGAGCAGTACTTC.

The rearrangement uses TRBV28 and TRBJ2-7; 8 bases map to TRBD1. Per germline, CDR1 MDHEN and CDR2 SYDVKM. The CDR3 has 12 residues. Losses at the gene ends were 7 bases for V and 9 bases for J; bases not matched to a gene: 8. CDR3 DNA sequence: TGTGCCAGCAAGGCAGGGGGCCGGGGGCAGTACTTC. Amino acids: CASKAGGRGQYF.

The CDR3 region is CASSQEGQGRYEQYF. Here the CDR3 DNA reads TGCGCCAGCAGCCAAGAGGGACAGGGTCGGTACGAGCAGTACTTC. V is TRBV4-1 and J is TRBJ2-7, with 9 nucleotides matching TRBD1. CDR1 is MGHRA and CDR2 is YSYEKL in the germline V gene. V shed 0 bases, J shed 4 bases, and the junction held 4 bases outside the gene matches. CDR3 size: 15 residues.

The chain joins TRBV5-6 to TRBJ1-4, with TRBD1 matching over 8 bases. The V and J ends lost 4 bases and 8 bases, in that order; junction bases with no gene match: 7. The CDR3 covers 14 residues. Germline V CDR1 and CDR2: SGHDT, YYEEEE. CDR3 loop: CASSGTGRGEKLFF. The CDR3 DNA is TGTGCCAGCAGCGGGACAGGTAGAGGGGAAAAACTGTTTTTT.

The gene calls are TRBV10-1 and TRBJ1-1; D is ambiguous. The CDR3 is 13 residues long. The V end was cut by 3 bases, the J end by 2 bases, with 7 bases between. Per germline, CDR1 WNHNN and CDR2 SYGVQD (reference sequence). The CDR3 here is CASSDSLNTEAFF. In DNA, the CDR3 is TGCGCCAGCAGTGATTCCCTAAACACTGAAGCTTTCTTT.

The chain recombines TRBV28 with TRBJ2-2; D not certain. V lost 4 bases and J 3 bases, leaving 15 bases between the germline ends. The germline CDR1 and CDR2 sequences are MDHEN and SYDVKM. The CDR3 consists of 16 residues. The CDR3 region is CASSSPQTGDTGELFF. The CDR3 region has the DNA TGTGCCAGCAGTTCTCCCCAGACTGGCGACACCGGGGAGCTGTTTTTT.

This chain links TRBV10-1 with TRBJ2-7; D possibly corresponds to TRBD2 (6 bases). Trimming removed 7 bases from V and 3 bases from J, with 10 bases in between. The CDR3 consists of 12 residues. CDR1 and CDR2 from the germline V gene are WNHNN and SYGVQD (reference sequence). The CDR3 DNA sequence: TGCGCCAGCAACTCCGGGGGCTACGAGCAGTACTTC. This translates into CASNSGGYEQYF.

The V and J genes are TRBV15 and TRBJ2-7; 9 bases fit TRBD1. The V segment lost 0 bases and the J segment 12 bases; nucleotides outside the gene matches: 6. This CDR3 region has 13 residues. Germline V gene sequence: CDR1 LNHNV, CDR2 YYDKDF (reference sequence). In DNA form, the CDR3 reads TGTGCCACCAGCAGAGATAGGACAGGGGTATTGTACTTC. Translating gives CATSRDRTGVLYF. The full variable domain, its missing parts supplied by reference TRBV15 and TRBJ2-7, is DAMVIQNPRYQVTQFGKPVTLSCSQTLNHNVMYWYQQKSSQAPKLLFHYYDKDFNNEADTPDNFQSRRPNTSFCFLDIRSPGLGDTAMYLCATSRDRTGVLYFGPGTRLTVT.

V gene TRBV7-2 combines with J gene TRBJ2-7, with 10 nucleotides matching TRBD1. The germline V gene has CDR1 SGHTA and CDR2 FQGNSA. The CDR3 spans 18 residues. V was pared by 3 bases and J by 0 bases, with 11 bases of the junction left unmatched. CDR3 protein: CASSFYLYRDRGSYEQYF. The DNA of the CDR3 is TGTGCCAGCAGCTTTTACCTGTACCGGGACAGGGGCTCCTACGAGCAGTACTTC.

The V call is TRBV28, the J call TRBJ2-3; a possible D gene is TRBD1 (5 bases). This CDR3 has 14 residues. The V end was cut by 8 bases, the J end by 0 bases, with 12 bases between. CDR1 MDHEN and CDR2 SYDVKM come from the germline V gene. The CDR3 DNA follows: TGTGCCAGCCACAGGCGATCGAGCACAGATACGCAGTATTTT. The encoded protein is CASHRRSSTDTQYF. The full variable domain, its missing parts supplied by reference TRBV28 and TRBJ2-3, is DVKVTQSSRYLVKRTGEKVFLECVQDMDHENMFWYRQDPGLGLRLIYFSYDVKMKEKGDIPEGYSVSREKKERFSLILESASTNQTSMYLCASHRRSSTDTQYFGPGTRLTVL.

The chain has TRBV12-3 or TRBV12-4 and TRBJ1-2, with 7 nucleotides matching TRBD1. The trim removed 3 bases at V and 9 bases at J, leaving 4 bases unmatched. CDR3 length equals 12 residues. The CDR3, as DNA: TGTGCCAGCAGTTTGACAGGGTTGAGCTACACCTTC. This sequence encodes CASSLTGLSYTF.

The J gene is TRBJ2-6, the V gene TRBV6-2 or TRBV6-3; D is undetermined. The germline V and J ends were trimmed by 2 bases and 1 base, with 6 bases remaining between them. Germline assignment: CDR1 MNHEY and CDR2 SVGEGT. This CDR3 is built from 15 residues. As DNA, the CDR3 is TGTGCCAGCAGTTACGACGGGTCTGGGGCCAACGTCCTGACTTTC. Residues: CASSYDGSGANVLTF.

CDR3 sequence: CATSRSDTGELFF. The CDR3 DNA follows: TGTGCCACCAGTAGGAGTGACACCGGGGAGCTGTTTTTT. The chain is built from TRBV24-1 and TRBJ2-2; no definite D call. The length of the CDR3 is 13 residues. V was shortened by 6 bases and J by 3 bases, with 7 bases between the two germline ends. The germline V gene encodes CDR1 KGHDR and CDR2 SFDVKD.

This clone was counted between two and nine times. The chain has TRBV28 and TRBJ1-5; no clear D. Trimming cost V 6 bases and J 9 bases, with 9 bases left between them. The germline CDR1 and CDR2 sequences are MDHEN and SYDVKM. This CDR3 region has 11 residues. The CDR3 DNA reads as TGTGCCAGCAGCACTCTTTCGCCCCAGCATTTT. Protein product: CASSTLSPQHF.

This chain connects TRBV7-9 to TRBJ2-1; tentative D call: TRBD2 (6 bases). V was clipped by 5 bases and J by 2 bases, with 10 bases between them. This CDR3 has 14 amino acids. From germline, CDR1 is SEHNR and CDR2 FQNEAQ (reference sequence). In DNA form, the CDR3 reads TGTGCCAGCAGCCAAGGCGGGACCTACAATGAGCAGTTCTTC. As protein: CASSQGGTYNEQFF.

This chain uses TRBV20-1 with TRBJ2-7, with 8 bases that match TRBD2. In germline, CDR1 is DFQATT, CDR2 SNEGSKA (reference sequence). The CDR3 has 11 amino acids. The CDR3 region is CRTTSGHEQYF. In DNA form, the CDR3 reads TGCAGGACCACTAGCGGCCACGAGCAGTACTTC.

The chain has TRBV28 and TRBJ2-3; D remains unclear. The germline gives CDR1 MDHEN, CDR2 SYDVKM. CDR3 size: 17 residues. V was pared by 6 bases and J by 3 bases, with 22 bases between. The CDR3 protein is CASSTDFALNPTDTQYF. The CDR3 bases are TGTGCCAGCAGCACTGATTTTGCCCTAAACCCTACAGATACGCAGTATTTT.

The V call is TRBV6-5, the J call TRBJ2-2, with 12 bases fitting TRBD2. Trimming at V came to 6 bases and at J to 6 bases, leaving 5 bases not matched to a gene. This CDR3 contains 15 residues. Germline assignment: CDR1 MNHEY and CDR2 SVGAGI. The CDR3 here is CASSPGLAGSGELFF. CDR3 nucleotide sequence: TGTGCCAGCAGCCCGGGACTAGCGGGCTCCGGGGAGCTGTTTTTT.

This clone was picked up one time. The rearrangement links TRBV28 to TRBJ2-7; 8 positions match TRBD2. V trimming: 6 bases; J trimming: 4 bases; junction bases outside the gene matches: 8. The CDR3 spans 14 residues. Germline CDR1 and CDR2: MDHEN and SYDVKM. The CDR3 protein is CASSPRGGPYEQYF. The CDR3 DNA follows: TGTGCCAGCAGCCCCCGGGGGGGGCCTTACGAGCAGTACTTC.

This chain joins TRBV30 and TRBJ1-1; unclear D gene. CDR1 is GTSNPN and CDR2 is SVGIG in the germline V gene (reference sequence). Trimming shortened V by 0 bases and J by 1 base, and 12 bases separated the two germline ends. The CDR3 loop spans 15 amino acids. CDR3 region: CAWSVLGGRNTEAFF. CDR3 in DNA: TGTGCCTGGAGTGTATTAGGAGGTAGGAACACTGAAGCTTTCTTT.